Listed below are T cell receptor beta chains from one sample, sequenced in a study of beta chain features in type 1 diabetes. Assay used: immunoSEQ multiplex PCR; TCRdb lists only in-frame clones, some missing. The sample includes 600,000 or so clones, roughly 12% of them seen just once. The material sequenced was naive CD4+ T cells from blood. The receptors here all came from a man aged 25 to 40 with type 1 diabetes. The CDR3 runs from the conserved cysteine through the conserved F or W. Fields, in order: V gene, J gene, CDR3 protein.

v_gene: TRBV7-3
j_gene: TRBJ1-1
CDR3aa: CASSLEGRQGGTEAFF

v_gene: TRBV29-1
j_gene: TRBJ1-2
CDR3aa: CSVARANYGYTF

v_gene: TRBV14
j_gene: TRBJ2-2
CDR3aa: CASSPNRGRGGELFF

v_gene: TRBV4-3
j_gene: TRBJ2-1
CDR3aa: CASSQDWNIGTTKFF

v_gene: TRBV7-6
j_gene: TRBJ1-1
CDR3aa: CASKKTGENTEAFF

v_gene: TRBV9
j_gene: TRBJ1-2
CDR3aa: CASSVATTWVLYGYTF

v_gene: TRBV4-3
j_gene: TRBJ1-4
CDR3aa: CASSQGQGEKLFF

v_gene: TRBV11-2
j_gene: TRBJ2-3
CDR3aa: CASSLGGSGTQYF

v_gene: TRBV29-1
j_gene: TRBJ2-1
CDR3aa: CSVDPSRDAEQFF

v_gene: TRBV11-2
j_gene: TRBJ1-6
CDR3aa: CASSLGLQSSYNSPLHF

v_gene: TRBV9
j_gene: TRBJ2-3
CDR3aa: CASSVESATDTQYF

v_gene: TRBV5-4
j_gene: TRBJ1-2
CDR3aa: CASRFRDGTNYGYTF

v_gene: TRBV7-2
j_gene: TRBJ2-3
CDR3aa: CASSLVLGASWDTQYF

v_gene: TRBV7-9
j_gene: TRBJ1-6
CDR3aa: CASSLDRFPGPGPLHF

v_gene: TRBV2
j_gene: TRBJ1-1
CDR3aa: CASTSFPLGETFF

v_gene: TRBV5-1
j_gene: TRBJ2-5
CDR3aa: CASRRLGQPIEETQYF

v_gene: TRBV15
j_gene: TRBJ2-1
CDR3aa: CATSRGPQQGPAEQFF

v_gene: TRBV10-3
j_gene: TRBJ2-7
CDR3aa: CATGDSDYEQYF

v_gene: TRBV5-1
j_gene: TRBJ2-7
CDR3aa: CASRGPSTGSYEQYF

v_gene: TRBV7-8
j_gene: TRBJ1-1
CDR3aa: CASSPAGVVNTEAFF

v_gene: TRBV28
j_gene: TRBJ2-5
CDR3aa: CASSNRLPETQYF

v_gene: TRBV7-6
j_gene: TRBJ2-5
CDR3aa: CASSLGLAGGQETQYF